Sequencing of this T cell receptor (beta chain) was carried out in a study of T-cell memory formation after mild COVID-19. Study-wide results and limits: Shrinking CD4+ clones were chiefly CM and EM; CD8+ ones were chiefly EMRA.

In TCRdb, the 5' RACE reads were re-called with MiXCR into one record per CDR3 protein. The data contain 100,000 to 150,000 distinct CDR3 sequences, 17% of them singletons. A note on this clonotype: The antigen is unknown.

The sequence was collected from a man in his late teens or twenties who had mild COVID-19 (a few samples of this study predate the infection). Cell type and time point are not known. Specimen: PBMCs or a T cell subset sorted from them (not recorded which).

The CDR3 coding sequence is TGTGCCAGCAGCCGGGCGGGGGCCCCAGAGACCCAGTACTTC. Residues: CASSRAGAPETQYF. The chain recombines TRBV5-6 with TRBJ2-5; D may be TRBD2 (7 bases). Germline V gene data show CDR1 as SGHDT and CDR2 as YYEEEE. The germline V and J ends were trimmed by 4 bases and 4 bases, with 14 bases remaining between them. The CDR3 has 14 amino acids. Variable domain in full (rest from reference TRBV5-6 and TRBJ2-5): DAGVTQSPTHLIKTRGQQVTLRCSPKSGHDTVSWYQQALGQGPQFIFQYYEEEERQRGNFPDRFSGHQFPNYSSELNVNALLLGDSALYLCASSRAGAPETQYFGPGTRLLVL.